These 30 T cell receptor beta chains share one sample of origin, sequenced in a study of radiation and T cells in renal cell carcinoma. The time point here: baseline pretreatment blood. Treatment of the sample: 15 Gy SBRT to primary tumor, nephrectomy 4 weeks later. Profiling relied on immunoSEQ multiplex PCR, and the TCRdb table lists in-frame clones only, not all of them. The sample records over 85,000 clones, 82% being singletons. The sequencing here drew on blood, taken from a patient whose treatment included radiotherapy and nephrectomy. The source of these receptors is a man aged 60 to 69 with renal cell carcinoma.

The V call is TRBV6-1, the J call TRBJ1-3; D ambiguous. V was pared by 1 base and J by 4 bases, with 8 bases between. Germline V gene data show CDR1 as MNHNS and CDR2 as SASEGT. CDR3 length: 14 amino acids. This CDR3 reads CASSEGMYGNTIYF. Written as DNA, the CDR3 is TGTGCCAGCAGTGAAGGGATGTACGGAAACACCATATATTTT.

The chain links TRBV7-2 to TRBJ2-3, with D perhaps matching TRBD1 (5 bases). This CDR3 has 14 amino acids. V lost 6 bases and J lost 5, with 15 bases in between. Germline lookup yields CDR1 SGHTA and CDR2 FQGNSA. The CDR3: CASSSRLRGDTQYF. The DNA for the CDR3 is TGTGCCAGCAGTTCGAGGTTAAGGGGAGATACGCAGTATTTT.

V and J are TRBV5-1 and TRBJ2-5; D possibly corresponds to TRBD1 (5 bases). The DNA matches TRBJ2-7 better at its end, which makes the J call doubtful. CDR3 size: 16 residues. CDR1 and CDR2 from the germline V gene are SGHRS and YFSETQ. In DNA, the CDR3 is TGCGCCAGCAGCCCGAATCGACAGCACAGCTCCTACGAGCAGTACTTC. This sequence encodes CASSPNRQHSSYEQYF.

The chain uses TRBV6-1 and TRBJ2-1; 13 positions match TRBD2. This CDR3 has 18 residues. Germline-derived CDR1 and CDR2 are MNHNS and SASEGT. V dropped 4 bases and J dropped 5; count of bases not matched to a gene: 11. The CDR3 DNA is TGTGCCAGCAGTGTACACCGGGGACTAGCGGGGAGAGACAATGAGCAGTTCTTC. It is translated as CASSVHRGLAGRDNEQFF.

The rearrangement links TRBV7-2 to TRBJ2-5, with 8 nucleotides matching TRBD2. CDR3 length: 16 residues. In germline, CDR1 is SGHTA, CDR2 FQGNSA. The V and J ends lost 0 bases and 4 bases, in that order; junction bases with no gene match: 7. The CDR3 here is CASSLALAEGVETQYF. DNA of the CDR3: TGTGCCAGCAGCTTAGCACTAGCGGAGGGGGTAGAGACCCAGTACTTC.

The CDR3 DNA is TGTGCCAGCAGCTTGACAGGGAGAGAGGAGACCCAGTACTTC. The encoded protein is CASSLTGREETQYF. V and J are TRBV5-4 and TRBJ2-5; perhaps TRBD1 as D (6 bases). The CDR3 runs to 14 residues. V shed 1 base and J shed 5 bases, with 12 bases lying between them. The germline CDR1 and CDR2 sequences are SGHNT and YYREEE (reference sequence).

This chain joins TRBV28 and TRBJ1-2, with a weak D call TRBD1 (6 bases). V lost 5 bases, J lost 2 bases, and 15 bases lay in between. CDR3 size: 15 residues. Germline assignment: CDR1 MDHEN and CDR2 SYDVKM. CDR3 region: CASSRSIGQNYGYTF. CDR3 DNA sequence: TGTGCCAGCAGTCGCTCTATTGGACAGAACTATGGCTACACCTTC.

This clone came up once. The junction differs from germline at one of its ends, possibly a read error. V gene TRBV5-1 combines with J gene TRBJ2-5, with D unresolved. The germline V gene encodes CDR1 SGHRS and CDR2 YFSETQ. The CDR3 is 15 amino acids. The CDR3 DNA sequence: TGCGCCAGCACCTTGGCCGTACGAACCCAAGAGACCCAGTACTTC. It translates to CASTLAVRTQETQYF.

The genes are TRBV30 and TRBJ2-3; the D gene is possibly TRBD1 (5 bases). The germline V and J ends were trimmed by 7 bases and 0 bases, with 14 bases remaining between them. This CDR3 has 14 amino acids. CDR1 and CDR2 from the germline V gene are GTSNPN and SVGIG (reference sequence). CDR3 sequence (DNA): TGTGCCTTGACGACAGATTTTAGCACAGATACGCAGTATTTT. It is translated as CALTTDFSTDTQYF.

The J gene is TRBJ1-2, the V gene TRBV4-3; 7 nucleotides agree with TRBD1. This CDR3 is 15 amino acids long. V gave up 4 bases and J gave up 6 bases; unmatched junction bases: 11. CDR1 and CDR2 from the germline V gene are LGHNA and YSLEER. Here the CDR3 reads CASSRDSGGPNGYTF. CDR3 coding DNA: TGCGCCAGCAGCCGCGATTCAGGGGGTCCTAATGGCTACACCTTC.

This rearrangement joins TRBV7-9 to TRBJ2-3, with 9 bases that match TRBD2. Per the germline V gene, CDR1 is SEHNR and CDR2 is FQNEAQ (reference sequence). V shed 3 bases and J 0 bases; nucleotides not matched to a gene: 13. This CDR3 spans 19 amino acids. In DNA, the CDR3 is TGTGCCAGCAGCTTTTCCGGGACTAGCCTCTCCCCTAGCACAGATACGCAGTATTTT. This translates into CASSFSGTSLSPSTDTQYF.

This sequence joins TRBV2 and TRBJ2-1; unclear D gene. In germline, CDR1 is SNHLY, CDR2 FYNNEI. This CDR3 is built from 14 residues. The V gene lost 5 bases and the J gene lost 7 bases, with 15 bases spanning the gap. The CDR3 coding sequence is TGTGCCAGCAGTAGCTCGCGGCGAGATAATGAGCAGTTCTTC. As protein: CASSSSRRDNEQFF. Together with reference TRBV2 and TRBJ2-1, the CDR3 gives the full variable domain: EPEVTQTPSHQVTQMGQEVILRCVPISNHLYFYWYRQILGQKVEFLVSFYNNEISEKSEIFDDQFSVERPDGSNFTLKIRSTKLEDSAMYFCASSSSRRDNEQFFGPGTRLTVL.

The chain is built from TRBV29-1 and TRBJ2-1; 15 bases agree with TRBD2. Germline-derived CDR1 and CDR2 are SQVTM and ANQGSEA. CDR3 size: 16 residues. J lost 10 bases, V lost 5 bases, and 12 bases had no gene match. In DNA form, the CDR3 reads TGCAGCGTTCGGACTAGCGGGAGGGCCGGGTCATTCGAGCAGTTCTTC. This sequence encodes CSVRTSGRAGSFEQFF.

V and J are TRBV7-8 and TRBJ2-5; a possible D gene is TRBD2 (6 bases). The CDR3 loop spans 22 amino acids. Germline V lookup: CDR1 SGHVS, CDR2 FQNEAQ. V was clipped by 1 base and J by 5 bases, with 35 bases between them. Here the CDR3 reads CASSLVRYSLDSRLALGETQYF. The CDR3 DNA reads TGTGCCAGCAGCTTAGTTCGGTATTCCCTCGATAGCCGCCTAGCGCTCGGGGAGACCCAGTACTTC.

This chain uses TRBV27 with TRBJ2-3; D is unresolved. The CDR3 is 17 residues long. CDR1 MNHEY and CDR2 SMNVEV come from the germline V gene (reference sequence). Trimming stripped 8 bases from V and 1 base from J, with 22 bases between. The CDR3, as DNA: TGTGCCAGCCCAGCTTGCCAGGCGGCCCAGGGCACAGATACGCAGTATTTT. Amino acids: CASPACQAAQGTDTQYF.

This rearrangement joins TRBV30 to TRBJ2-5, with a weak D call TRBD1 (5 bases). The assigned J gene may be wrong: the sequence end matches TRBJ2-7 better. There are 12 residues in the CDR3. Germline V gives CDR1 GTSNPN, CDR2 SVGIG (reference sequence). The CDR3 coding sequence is TGTGCCTGGGCTTGGACACAGTACGAGCAGTACTTC. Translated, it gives CAWAWTQYEQYF.

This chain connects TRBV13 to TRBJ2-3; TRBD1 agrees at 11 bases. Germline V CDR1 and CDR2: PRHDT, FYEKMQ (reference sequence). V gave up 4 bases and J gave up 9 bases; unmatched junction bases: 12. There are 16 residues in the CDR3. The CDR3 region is CASSYPSGTGGDTQYF. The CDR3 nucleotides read TGTGCCAGCAGCTATCCCTCCGGGACAGGGGGTGACACGCAGTATTTT.

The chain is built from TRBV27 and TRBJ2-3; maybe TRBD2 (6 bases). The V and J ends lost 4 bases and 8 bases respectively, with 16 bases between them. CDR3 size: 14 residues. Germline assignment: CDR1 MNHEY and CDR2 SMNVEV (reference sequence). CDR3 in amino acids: CASSYSGLSGTQYF. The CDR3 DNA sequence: TGTGCCAGCAGTTATAGCGGCCTGTCCGGTACGCAGTATTTT.

The CDR3 nucleotides read TGTGCCAGCAGCTTGCGGGAGGGCCAATGGAATGAGCAGTTCTTC. It specifies CASSLREGQWNEQFF. V and J are TRBV7-3 and TRBJ2-1; 9 nucleotides agree with TRBD2. V shed 3 bases and J 7 bases; nucleotides not matched to a gene: 7. The CDR3 spans 15 residues. Germline CDR1 and CDR2: SGHTA and FQGTGA.

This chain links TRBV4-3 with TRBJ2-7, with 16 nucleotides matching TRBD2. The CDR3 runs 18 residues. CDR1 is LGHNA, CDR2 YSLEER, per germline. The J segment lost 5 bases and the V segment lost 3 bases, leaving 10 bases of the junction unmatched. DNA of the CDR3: TGCGCCAGCAGCCAGGGACTAGCGGGAGGGGGGATACGGGACGAGCAGTACTTC. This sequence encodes CASSQGLAGGGIRDEQYF.

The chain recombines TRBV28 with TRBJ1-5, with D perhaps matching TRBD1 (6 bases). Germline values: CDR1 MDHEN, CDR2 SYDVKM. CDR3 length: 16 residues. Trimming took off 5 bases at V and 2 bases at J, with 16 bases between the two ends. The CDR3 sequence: CASSKRQAEGNQPQHF. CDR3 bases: TGTGCCAGCAGTAAGAGACAGGCGGAGGGCAATCAGCCCCAGCATTTT.

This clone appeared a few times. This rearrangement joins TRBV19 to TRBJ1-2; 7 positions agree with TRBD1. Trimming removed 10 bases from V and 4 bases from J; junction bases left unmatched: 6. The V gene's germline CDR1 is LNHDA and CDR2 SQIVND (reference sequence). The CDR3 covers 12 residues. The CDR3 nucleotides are TGTGCCAATAAGGGGGCACGCTATGGCTACACCTTC. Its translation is CANKGARYGYTF.

CDR3 nucleotide sequence: TGTGCCAGCAGTTACCGCGATAGCGCCTACGAGCAGTACTTC. This codes for CASSYRDSAYEQYF. The chain links TRBV6-5 to TRBJ2-7, with a possible D match to TRBD2 (5 bases). The CDR3 extends over 14 amino acids. V was pared by 2 bases and J by 2 bases, with 10 bases between. Germline V lookup: CDR1 MNHEY, CDR2 SVGAGI.

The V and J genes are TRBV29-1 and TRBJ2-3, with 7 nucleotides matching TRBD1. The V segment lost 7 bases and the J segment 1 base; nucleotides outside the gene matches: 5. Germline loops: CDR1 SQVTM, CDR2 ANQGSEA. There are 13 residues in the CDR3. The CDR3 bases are TGCAGCGAGGACAGGCGTGGCACAGATACGCAGTATTTT. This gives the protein CSEDRRGTDTQYF.

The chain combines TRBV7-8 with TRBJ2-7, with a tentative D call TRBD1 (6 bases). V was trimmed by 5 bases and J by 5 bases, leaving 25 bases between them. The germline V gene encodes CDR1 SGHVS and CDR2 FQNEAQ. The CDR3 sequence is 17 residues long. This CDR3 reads CASSPNRFAPPGDEQYF. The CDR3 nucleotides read TGTGCCAGCAGCCCGAACCGATTCGCGCCCCCAGGGGACGAGCAGTACTTC.

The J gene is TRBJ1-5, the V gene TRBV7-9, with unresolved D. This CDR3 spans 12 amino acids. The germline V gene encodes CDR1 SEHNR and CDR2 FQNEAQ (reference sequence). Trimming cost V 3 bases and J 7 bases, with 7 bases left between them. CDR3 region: CASSFQLQPQHF. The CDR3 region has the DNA TGTGCCAGCAGCTTTCAGTTGCAGCCCCAGCATTTT.

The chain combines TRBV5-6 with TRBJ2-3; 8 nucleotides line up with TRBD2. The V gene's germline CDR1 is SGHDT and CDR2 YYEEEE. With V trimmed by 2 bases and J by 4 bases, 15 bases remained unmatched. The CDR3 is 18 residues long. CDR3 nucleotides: TGTGCCAGCAGCTTATTGGGCGGGAGGACAGCGGGGCCAGATACGCAGTATTTT. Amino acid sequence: CASSLLGGRTAGPDTQYF.

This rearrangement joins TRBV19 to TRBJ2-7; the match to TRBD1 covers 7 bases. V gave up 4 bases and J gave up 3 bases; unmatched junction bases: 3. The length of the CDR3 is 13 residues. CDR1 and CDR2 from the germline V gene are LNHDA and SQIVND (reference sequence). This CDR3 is CASSRQGYYEQYF. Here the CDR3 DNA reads TGTGCCAGTAGTAGACAGGGCTACTACGAGCAGTACTTC.

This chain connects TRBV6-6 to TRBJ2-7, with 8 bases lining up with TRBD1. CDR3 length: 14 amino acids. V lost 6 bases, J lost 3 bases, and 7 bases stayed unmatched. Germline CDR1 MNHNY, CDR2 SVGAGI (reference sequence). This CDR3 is CASRLGQGYYEQYF. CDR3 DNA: TGTGCCAGCAGACTAGGACAGGGTTACTACGAGCAGTACTTC.

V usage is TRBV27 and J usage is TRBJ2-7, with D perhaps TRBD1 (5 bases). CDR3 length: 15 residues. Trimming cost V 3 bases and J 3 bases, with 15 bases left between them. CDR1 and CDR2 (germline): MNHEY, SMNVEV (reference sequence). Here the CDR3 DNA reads TGTGCCAGCAGTTTGGCGGCAGGACACCGCTACGAGCAGTACTTC. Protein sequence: CASSLAAGHRYEQYF.